Listed here are 21 T cell receptor beta chains from one sample, sequenced in a study of blood T cell repertoires in COVID-19. Measured with immunoSEQ multiplex PCR; TCRdb has only the in-frame clones, and not every one. The table shows 53,000 or so clones, with 80% to 90% occurring only once. What was sequenced was peripheral blood. The source is an older man with acute or convalescent COVID-19.

V and J are TRBV6-5 and TRBJ1-2, with a tentative D call TRBD1 (6 bases). V was trimmed by 9 bases and J by 3 bases, leaving 17 bases between them. The CDR3 is 14 amino acids. Germline loops: CDR1 MNHEY, CDR2 SVGAGI. CDR3 amino acids: CASQERGRDYGYTF. The CDR3 nucleotides are TGTGCCAGTCAGGAGAGGGGGAGGGACTATGGCTACACCTTC.

The rearrangement links TRBV19 to TRBJ1-5; TRBD1 matches 10 bases. CDR1 and CDR2 (germline): LNHDA, SQIVND (reference sequence). This CDR3 comprises 16 residues. V trimming: 5 bases; J trimming: 7 bases; junction bases outside the gene matches: 11. The CDR3 sequence: CASSVTGTGDRQPQHF. In DNA, the CDR3 is TGTGCCAGTAGTGTGACCGGGACAGGGGACCGACAGCCCCAGCATTTT.

V is TRBV5-6 and J is TRBJ2-2; 10 nucleotides line up with TRBD2. The ends lost 1 base at V and 7 bases at J; junction bases unmatched: 10. The CDR3 is 17 residues long. Germline V lookup: CDR1 SGHDT, CDR2 YYEEEE. CDR3 residues: CASSLRTSGGTSGELFF. The DNA for the CDR3 is TGTGCCAGCAGCTTGAGGACTAGCGGAGGTACGAGCGGGGAGCTGTTTTTT. Based on the CDR3 plus reference TRBV5-6 and TRBJ2-2, the full variable domain is DAGVTQSPTHLIKTRGQQVTLRCSPKSGHDTVSWYQQALGQGPQFIFQYYEEEERQRGNFPDRFSGHQFPNYSSELNVNALLLGDSALYLCASSLRTSGGTSGELFFGEGSRLTVL.

The rearrangement uses TRBV4-2 and TRBJ2-1, with 7 nucleotides matching TRBD1. The CDR3 has 16 residues. With 0 bases clipped from V and 3 bases from J, the junction kept 5 bases outside the gene matches. Germline CDR1 is LGHNA and CDR2 is YNFKEQ. CDR3 coding DNA: TGTGCCAGCAGCCAAGATTGGGACAGAGGCTACAATGAGCAGTTCTTC. It is translated as CASSQDWDRGYNEQFF.

The CDR3 protein is CASSQDSYQPQHF. DNA for the CDR3: TGTGCCAGCAGCCAAGACAGTTATCAGCCCCAGCATTTT. This chain uses TRBV7-2 with TRBJ1-5; D perhaps matches TRBD1 (5 bases). Germline CDR1 and CDR2: SGHTA and FQGNSA. V was cut by 5 bases and J by 5 bases, with 10 bases left in between. CDR3 size: 13 residues.

J is TRBJ1-2 and V is TRBV7-2; D call uncertain. Germline V gene data show CDR1 as SGHTA and CDR2 as FQGNSA. This CDR3 region has 15 residues. Trimming cost V 4 bases and J 5 bases, with 17 bases left between them. The CDR3 bases are TGTGCCAGCAGCTACTCCGGGAGGATGGGTTATGGCTACACCTTC. It yields the protein CASSYSGRMGYGYTF. Full variable domain (outside the CDR3, taken from reference TRBV7-2 and TRBJ1-2): GAGVSQSPSNKVTEKGKDVELRCDPISGHTALYWYRQSLGQGLEFLIYFQGNSAPDKSGLPSDRFSAERTGGSVSTLTIQRTQQEDSAVYLCASSYSGRMGYGYTFGSGTRLTVV.

The chain couples TRBV5-1 to TRBJ1-1; 9 bases map to TRBD1. Per germline, CDR1 SGHRS and CDR2 YFSETQ. The CDR3 has 15 amino acids. J lost 3 bases, V lost 3 bases, and 6 bases had no gene match. As DNA, the CDR3 is TGCGCCAGCAGCTATCGACAGGGGGATGACACTGAAGCTTTCTTT. Translated, it gives CASSYRQGDDTEAFF.

Note on this clone: The junction departs from germline at one end; a sequencing error may be responsible. The chain joins TRBV6-5 to TRBJ1-3, with a weak D call TRBD1 (5 bases). Germline loops: CDR1 MNHEY, CDR2 SVGAGI. The CDR3 extends over 14 amino acids. CDR3 sequence: CAGRSDNSGNTIYF. The CDR3 DNA follows: TGTGCCGGCAGGTCGGACAACTCTGGAAACACCATATATTTT.

V usage is TRBV7-2 and J usage is TRBJ1-2; a possible D gene is TRBD1 (5 bases). The CDR3 has 14 amino acids. Germline CDR1 reads SGHTA; CDR2 reads FQGNSA. The V and J ends lost 1 base and 6 bases respectively, with 12 bases between them. Written as DNA, the CDR3 is TGTGCCAGCAGCTTAGTGGATCAGGGTCATGGCTACACCTTC. Encoded protein: CASSLVDQGHGYTF.

The V call is TRBV12-3 or TRBV12-4, the J call TRBJ1-2; 8 nucleotides agree with TRBD1. CDR3 length: 11 residues. With V trimmed by 6 bases and J by 8 bases, 2 bases remained unmatched. This CDR3 is CASSQGAGYTF. CDR3 nucleotide sequence: TGTGCCAGCAGCCAGGGGGCCGGCTACACCTTC.

V usage is TRBV5-1 and J usage is TRBJ2-7; the match to TRBD1 covers 9 bases. Germline V gene data show CDR1 as SGHRS and CDR2 as YFSETQ. Trimming took 4 bases from V and 2 from J; bases not matched to a gene: 7. This CDR3 has 15 amino acids. The CDR3 reads CASSPDRGRTYEQYF. In nucleotides, the CDR3 is TGCGCCAGCAGCCCGGACAGGGGAAGAACCTACGAGCAGTACTTC.

V is TRBV5-1 and J is TRBJ1-6; a weak D match, TRBD1 (5 bases). The CDR3 contains 16 residues. V was cut by 0 bases and J by 6 bases, with 13 bases left in between. In germline, CDR1 is SGHRS, CDR2 YFSETQ. The CDR3 DNA reads as TGCGCCAGCAGCTTGGCGGCAGGGTCCAGTAATTCACCCCTCCACTTT. This sequence encodes CASSLAAGSSNSPLHF.

The J gene is TRBJ1-1, the V gene TRBV2; D might be TRBD1 (6 bases). CDR1 is SNHLY, CDR2 FYNNEI, per germline. The CDR3 has 12 residues. V was clipped by 5 bases and J by 7 bases, with 11 bases between them. The CDR3 here is CASSTGYGEAFF. The CDR3 nucleotides read TGTGCCAGCAGTACAGGGTACGGTGAAGCTTTCTTT. Full variable domain (outside the CDR3, taken from reference TRBV2 and TRBJ1-1): EPEVTQTPSHQVTQMGQEVILRCVPISNHLYFYWYRQILGQKVEFLVSFYNNEISEKSEIFDDQFSVERPDGSNFTLKIRSTKLEDSAMYFCASSTGYGEAFFGQGTRLTVV.

The CDR3 sequence: CASSPRGQLNEKLFF. The DNA for the CDR3 is TGCGCCAGCAGCCCGCGTGGACAGCTTAATGAAAAACTGTTTTTT. This rearrangement joins TRBV5-1 to TRBJ1-4, with D perhaps matching TRBD1 (6 bases). V was clipped by 4 bases and J by 4 bases, with 14 bases between them. Germline values: CDR1 SGHRS, CDR2 YFSETQ. The CDR3 contains 15 residues.

This clone was detected a few times. The chain recombines TRBV5-1 with TRBJ2-7; the D gene is possibly TRBD1 (5 bases). The CDR3 totals 11 residues. The V and J ends lost 7 bases and 2 bases respectively, with 7 bases between them. From germline, CDR1 is SGHRS and CDR2 YFSETQ. The CDR3: CASGQAYEQYF. CDR3 nucleotides: TGCGCCAGCGGACAAGCCTACGAGCAGTACTTC. Together with reference TRBV5-1 and TRBJ2-7, the CDR3 gives the full variable domain: KAGVTQTPRYLIKTRGQQVTLSCSPISGHRSVSWYQQTPGQGLQFLFEYFSETQRNKGNFPGRFSGRQFSNSRSEMNVSTLELGDSALYLCASGQAYEQYFGPGTRLTVT.

V gene TRBV7-2 combines with J gene TRBJ1-3; possibly TRBD1 for D (6 bases). The CDR3 is 14 residues long. V lost 1 base, J lost 2 bases, and 6 bases lay in between. Germline V gene lookup returns CDR1 SGHTA and CDR2 FQGNSA. The CDR3 region is CASSLDRAGNTIYF. CDR3 bases: TGTGCCAGCAGCTTAGACAGGGCTGGAAACACCATATATTTT.

The J gene is TRBJ1-5, the V gene TRBV19, with D perhaps TRBD1 (5 bases). Trimming cost V 6 bases and J 4 bases, with 13 bases left between them. The CDR3 is 14 amino acids. Germline values: CDR1 LNHDA, CDR2 SQIVND (reference sequence). The CDR3 loop reads CASSPGGGNQPQHF. The DNA of the CDR3 is TGTGCCAGTAGCCCGGGCGGGGGAAATCAGCCCCAGCATTTT.

V is TRBV5-1 and J is TRBJ1-2, with D perhaps TRBD1 (6 bases). The CDR3 runs to 14 residues. V was trimmed by 4 bases and J by 0 bases, leaving 10 bases between them. Germline-derived CDR1 and CDR2 are SGHRS and YFSETQ. DNA for the CDR3: TGCGCCAGCAGCCCACAGGGAGCTAACTATGGCTACACCTTC. Protein: CASSPQGANYGYTF.

The chain has TRBV6-5 and TRBJ2-1; the D is unclear. The germline V gene has CDR1 MNHEY and CDR2 SVGAGI. Trimming left V 5 bases short and J 9 bases short, with 11 bases between. The CDR3 length is 12 residues. The CDR3 loop reads CASSTYTGEQFF. In nucleotides, the CDR3 is TGTGCCAGCAGTACCTACACGGGTGAGCAGTTCTTC.

This clone was recorded only once. This chain joins TRBV7-3 and TRBJ2-3, with D possibly matching TRBD2 (6 bases). Trimming shortened V by 3 bases and J by 2 bases, and 9 bases separated the two germline ends. Germline V CDR1 and CDR2: SGHTA, FQGTGA. The CDR3 spans 14 residues. CDR3 DNA sequence: TGTGCCAGCAGCTTCCGCGGGGACACAGATACGCAGTATTTT. Its translation: CASSFRGDTDTQYF.

Of note for this clone: Other DNA sequences in the sample encode the same CDR3. The gene calls are TRBV18 and TRBJ2-5, with TRBD1 as a possible D gene (7 bases). This CDR3 is built from 14 residues. With 0 bases removed from V and 5 bases from J, the gap between germline ends came to 10 bases. Germline CDR1 reads KGHSH; CDR2 reads LQKENI. CDR3 nucleotide sequence: TGTGCCAGCTCACCACCAGCAGGGGGGGAGACCCAGTACTTC. Translating gives CASSPPAGGETQYF.